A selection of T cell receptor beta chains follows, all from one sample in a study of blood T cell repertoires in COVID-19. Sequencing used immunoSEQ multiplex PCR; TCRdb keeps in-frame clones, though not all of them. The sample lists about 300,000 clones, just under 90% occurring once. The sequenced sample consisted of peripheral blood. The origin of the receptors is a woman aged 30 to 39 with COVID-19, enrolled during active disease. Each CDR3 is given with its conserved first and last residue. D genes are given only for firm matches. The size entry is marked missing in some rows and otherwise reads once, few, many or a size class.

CDR3 DNA: TGTGCCAGCAGTCCCCTGGACAGGAAGAACACTGAAGCTTTCTTT; CDR3 protein: CASSPLDRKNTEAFF; clone size: .; J gene: TRBJ1-1; V gene: TRBV6-2/TRBV6-3; D gene: TRBD1
CDR3 DNA: TGTGCCAGCAGGGGAGGATCCTATAATTCACCCCTCCACTTT; CDR3 protein: CASRGGSYNSPLHF; clone size: .; J gene: TRBJ1-6; V gene: TRBV27; D gene: .
CDR3 DNA: TGTGCTAGTGGTTTGCGGACAGATGGGGCCAACGTCCTGACTTTC; CDR3 protein: CASGLRTDGANVLTF; clone size: .; J gene: TRBJ2-6; V gene: TRBV12-5; D gene: .
CDR3 DNA: TGTGCCAGCAGTTACGGCAGGCCCTCTGGAAACACCATATATTTT; CDR3 protein: CASSYGRPSGNTIYF; clone size: .; J gene: TRBJ1-3; V gene: TRBV6-5; D gene: .
CDR3 DNA: TGTGCCAGCATCAACAGGGTTGGCTATGGCTACACCTTC; CDR3 protein: CASINRVGYGYTF; clone size: .; J gene: TRBJ1-2; V gene: TRBV12-3/TRBV12-4; D gene: .
CDR3 DNA: TGTGCCAGCAGCTTAAGTGCGATGAGCTCCTATAATTCACCCCTCCACTTT; CDR3 protein: CASSLSAMSSYNSPLHF; clone size: .; J gene: TRBJ1-6; V gene: TRBV7-8; D gene: .
CDR3 DNA: TGTGCCAGCACAGAGGACAACAACACTGAAGCTTTCTTT; CDR3 protein: CASTEDNNTEAFF; clone size: few; J gene: TRBJ1-1; V gene: TRBV2; D gene: .
CDR3 DNA: TGTGCCAGCAGTGAAACAGGGGACTTCCCTCAGCACCGGGGAGCTGTTTTT; CDR3 protein: CASSETGDFPQHRGAVF; clone size: .; J gene: TRBJ2-2; V gene: TRBV2; D gene: .
CDR3 DNA: TGCGCCAGCAGCCTGACAGTGACTAATGAAAAACTGTTTTTT; CDR3 protein: CASSLTVTNEKLFF; clone size: .; J gene: TRBJ1-4; V gene: TRBV4-1; D gene: .
CDR3 DNA: TGTGCCAGCAGTTACAACAGGGGAGTACACGAGCAGTACTTC; CDR3 protein: CASSYNRGVHEQYF; clone size: many; J gene: TRBJ2-7; V gene: TRBV6-2/TRBV6-3; D gene: TRBD1
CDR3 DNA: TGCGCCAGCAGCTTCGGGACATCCTATGGCTACACCTTC; CDR3 protein: CASSFGTSYGYTF; clone size: .; J gene: TRBJ1-2; V gene: TRBV5-1; D gene: .
CDR3 DNA: TGTGCCAGCAGCCAAGGACAGAGCGGTAATGAAAAACTGTTTTTT; CDR3 protein: CASSQGQSGNEKLFF; clone size: once; J gene: TRBJ1-4; V gene: TRBV7-8; D gene: .
CDR3 DNA: TGCGCCAGCAGCCTCGGGCGGCGGGGGAACTTGGATGAGCAGTTCTTC; CDR3 protein: CASSLGRRGNLDEQFF; clone size: .; J gene: TRBJ2-1; V gene: TRBV5-1; D gene: TRBD2
CDR3 DNA: TGTGCCAGCAGCCGAAATAAACTGAGCGGGGACTACAATGAGCAGTTCTTC; CDR3 protein: CASSRNKLSGDYNEQFF; clone size: .; J gene: TRBJ2-1; V gene: TRBV11-3; D gene: TRBD2
CDR3 DNA: TGTGCCAGCAGCCAAAACCGGGACAGCTACACAAATACGCAGTATTTT; CDR3 protein: CASSQNRDSYTNTQYF; clone size: .; J gene: TRBJ2-3; V gene: TRBV4-2; D gene: TRBD1
CDR3 DNA: TGCGCCAGCAGCTTGCCGGGACTAGCGGGGCAGAACAATGAGCAGTTCTTC; CDR3 protein: CASSLPGLAGQNNEQFF; clone size: .; J gene: TRBJ2-1; V gene: TRBV5-1; D gene: TRBD2
CDR3 DNA: TGTGCCAGCAGTGAACTAGCGGAGACCATCTACGAGCAGTACTTC; CDR3 protein: CASSELAETIYEQYF; clone size: .; J gene: TRBJ2-7; V gene: TRBV2; D gene: TRBD2
CDR3 DNA: TGTGCCAGTGCCGCTCCCGGGACAGGGGATGGCTACACCTTC; CDR3 protein: CASAAPGTGDGYTF; clone size: once; J gene: TRBJ1-2; V gene: TRBV19; D gene: TRBD1
CDR3 DNA: TGTGCCATCAGTGATTCCGTAGAAGTAAACACCGGGGAGCTGTTTTTT; CDR3 protein: CAISDSVEVNTGELFF; clone size: once; J gene: TRBJ2-2; V gene: TRBV10-3; D gene: .
CDR3 DNA: TGTGCCAGCAGCTTCCAGGGGCCCTCAAGCTCCTACAATGAGCAGTTCTTC; CDR3 protein: CASSFQGPSSSYNEQFF; clone size: .; J gene: TRBJ2-1; V gene: TRBV7-9; D gene: .
CDR3 DNA: TGTGCCAGCAGTATCAGGGTAGGGTCCTACAATGAGCAGTTCTTC; CDR3 protein: CASSIRVGSYNEQFF; clone size: .; J gene: TRBJ2-1; V gene: TRBV2; D gene: .
CDR3 DNA: TGTGCCAGCAGCTTAGCGACGGTCGGGGGGGGCCACTACGAGCAGTACTTC; CDR3 protein: CASSLATVGGGHYEQYF; clone size: .; J gene: TRBJ2-7; V gene: TRBV7-2; D gene: TRBD2
CDR3 DNA: TGTGCCAGCAGCTTAGACGCCGGGACAGAAAATGAAAAACTGTTTTTT; CDR3 protein: CASSLDAGTENEKLFF; clone size: .; J gene: TRBJ1-4; V gene: TRBV7-3; D gene: TRBD1
CDR3 DNA: TGCAGCGTTGTGGTAGGGGGCCAGCCCCAGCATTTT; CDR3 protein: CSVVVGGQPQHF; clone size: .; J gene: TRBJ1-5; V gene: TRBV29-1; D gene: TRBD1
CDR3 DNA: TGTGCCAGCAGCTCCTACGGGACAGTGAATCAGCCCCAGCATTTT; CDR3 protein: CASSSYGTVNQPQHF; clone size: .; J gene: TRBJ1-5; V gene: TRBV5-8; D gene: TRBD1
CDR3 DNA: TGTGCCAGCAGCGCCGGGAATACGCAGTATTTT; CDR3 protein: CASSAGNTQYF; clone size: .; J gene: TRBJ2-3; V gene: TRBV2; D gene: .
CDR3 DNA: TGTGCCAGCAGAGGGGACTCTGGAAACACCATATATTTT; CDR3 protein: CASRGDSGNTIYF; clone size: .; J gene: TRBJ1-3; V gene: TRBV2; D gene: .
CDR3 DNA: TGTGCCAGCAGCGGGGCAGCTATCGGCTACACCTTC; CDR3 protein: CASSGAAIGYTF; clone size: .; J gene: TRBJ1-2; V gene: TRBV9; D gene: .
CDR3 DNA: TGTGCCAGCAGTTCACCCTCAGCCGGGAATAATTCACCCCTCCACTTT; CDR3 protein: CASSSPSAGNNSPLHF; clone size: .; J gene: TRBJ1-6; V gene: TRBV6-6; D gene: .
CDR3 DNA: TGCGCCAGCAGCCAAGAACTGCGGGGGACTGAAGCTTTCTTT; CDR3 protein: CASSQELRGTEAFF; clone size: .; J gene: TRBJ1-1; V gene: TRBV4-1; D gene: .
CDR3 DNA: TGCAGCGTACAGGGAGTCTATGGCTACACCTTC; CDR3 protein: CSVQGVYGYTF; clone size: .; J gene: TRBJ1-2; V gene: TRBV29-1; D gene: .
CDR3 DNA: TGTGCCAGCAGCGTGGGACAGGGAGGCTATGGCTACACCTTC; CDR3 protein: CASSVGQGGYGYTF; clone size: .; J gene: TRBJ1-2; V gene: TRBV9; D gene: TRBD1
CDR3 DNA: TGTGCCAGCAGTGAAGTCAGGGGGATAGGCGGCTACACCTTC; CDR3 protein: CASSEVRGIGGYTF; clone size: .; J gene: TRBJ1-2; V gene: TRBV6-1; D gene: TRBD1
CDR3 DNA: TGTGCCAGCAGCGTAGGTAGACAGCCCAATTCACCCCTCCACTTT; CDR3 protein: CASSVGRQPNSPLHF; clone size: .; J gene: TRBJ1-6; V gene: TRBV9; D gene: .
CDR3 DNA: TGTGCCAGCAGCGTAGCCCCAGCGGGGGTGGACACCGGGGAGCTGTTTTTT; CDR3 protein: CASSVAPAGVDTGELFF; clone size: .; J gene: TRBJ2-2; V gene: TRBV9; D gene: TRBD2
CDR3 DNA: TGTGCTAGTGGTTTGGGCGCAGATACGCAGTATTTT; CDR3 protein: CASGLGADTQYF; clone size: .; J gene: TRBJ2-3; V gene: TRBV12-5; D gene: .